The 15 T cell receptor beta chains given below trace back to one sample, sequenced in a study of cytomegalovirus exposure and HLA in healthy donors. Amplification used 60 Vbeta primers and 13 Jbeta primers. Measured with immunoSEQ multiplex PCR; TCRdb has only the in-frame clones, and not every one. The sample holds approximately 160,000 clones, under 70% seen once. The sequencing sample was made of PBMCs. The receptor source for this set is a woman aged 25 to 39 in good health and CMV-seropositive.

This chain connects TRBV28 to TRBJ2-5; D is unresolved. The J call may be in error: the DNA end matches TRBJ2-7 better. Germline V gene sequence: CDR1 MDHEN, CDR2 SYDVKM. The CDR3 sequence is 15 residues long. The CDR3 DNA sequence: TGTGCCAGCAGTTTAATGCTTGAGACTGACTACGAGCAGTACTTC. This encodes CASSLMLETDYEQYF.

The chain couples TRBV5-1 to TRBJ1-3; a weak D match, TRBD1 (5 bases). Trimming removed 4 bases at V and 0 bases at J, with 11 bases between. The germline V gene encodes CDR1 SGHRS and CDR2 YFSETQ. CDR3 length: 15 residues. This CDR3 reads CASSRGSTSGNTIYF. CDR3 in DNA: TGCGCCAGCAGCAGGGGTTCCACCTCTGGAAACACCATATATTTT.

Only a few counts were recorded for this clone. The genes are TRBV5-1 and TRBJ1-3; D call uncertain. Deletions cut 0 bases from V and 0 bases from J, with 7 bases between. The CDR3 is made up of 15 amino acids. From germline, CDR1 is SGHRS and CDR2 YFSETQ. CDR3 sequence: CASSLDPGSGNTIYF. The CDR3 bases are TGCGCCAGCAGCTTGGATCCGGGCTCTGGAAACACCATATATTTT.

In this sample, this clone turned up a few times. CDR3 sequence: CASSSGTSKNIQYF. CDR3 nucleotide sequence: TGTGCCAGCAGTTCCGGGACTAGCAAAAACATTCAGTACTTC. V is TRBV28 and J is TRBJ2-4; 8 bases agree with TRBD2. In germline, CDR1 is MDHEN, CDR2 SYDVKM. The ends lost 4 bases at V and 3 bases at J; junction bases unmatched: 2. The CDR3 extends over 14 amino acids.

The chain links TRBV11-2 to TRBJ2-2; perhaps TRBD2 as D (6 bases). Trimming cost V 6 bases and J 0 bases, with 11 bases left between them. This CDR3 region has 15 residues. Germline CDR1 and CDR2: SGHAT and FQNNGV. CDR3 DNA: TGTGCCAGCAGGTCCACTAGCCCGAACACCGGGGAGCTGTTTTTT. It translates to CASRSTSPNTGELFF.

The chain couples TRBV9 to TRBJ1-2; the D gene is possibly TRBD1 (6 bases). Looked up from germline, CDR1 is SGDLS and CDR2 is YYNGEE. V was shortened by 3 bases and J by 3 bases, with 12 bases between the two germline ends. The CDR3 is 14 amino acids. The CDR3 region is CASSGTRTDYGYTF. CDR3 coding DNA: TGTGCCAGCAGCGGAACGCGGACAGACTATGGCTACACCTTC.

The chain is built from TRBV4-1 and TRBJ2-7; D gene unclear. Trimming pared 0 bases from V and 3 bases from J, leaving 12 bases between. Germline loops: CDR1 MGHRA, CDR2 YSYEKL. This CDR3 spans 15 amino acids. CDR3 region: CASSQDALGSYEQYF. The CDR3 DNA is TGCGCCAGCAGCCAAGACGCCTTGGGCAGCTACGAGCAGTACTTC.

The gene calls are TRBV28 and TRBJ1-6, with 7 nucleotides matching TRBD1. This CDR3 is built from 15 residues. Germline CDR1 MDHEN, CDR2 SYDVKM. The J segment lost 4 bases and the V segment lost 5 bases, leaving 5 bases of the junction unmatched. CDR3 loop: CASSLGTAYNSPLHF. The CDR3 DNA is TGTGCCAGCAGTCTCGGGACAGCATATAATTCACCCCTCCACTTT.

The chain carries TRBV10-3 and TRBJ1-3, with D perhaps TRBD1 (5 bases). Germline V gene data show CDR1 as ENHRY and CDR2 as SYGVKD. This CDR3 comprises 13 residues. V shed 3 bases and J shed 7 bases, with 10 bases lying between them. The CDR3 loop is CAISDREGNTIYF. CDR3 DNA sequence: TGTGCCATCAGTGATAGGGAGGGGAACACCATATATTTT.

The chain is built from TRBV6-1 and TRBJ1-5; possibly TRBD1 for D (6 bases). Germline V gene lookup returns CDR1 MNHNS and CDR2 SASEGT. The CDR3 is made up of 12 amino acids. The V end lost 5 bases, the J end lost 5 bases, and 7 bases lay between the germline ends. CDR3 in amino acids: CASSNRDQPQHF. For the CDR3, the DNA is TGTGCCAGCAGTAACAGGGATCAGCCCCAGCATTTT.

The chain links TRBV6-5 to TRBJ2-7; 8 positions match TRBD1. Germline CDR1 reads MNHEY; CDR2 reads SVGAGI. The CDR3 sequence is 15 residues long. V trimming: 6 bases; J trimming: 5 bases; junction bases outside the gene matches: 12. In DNA form, the CDR3 reads TGTGCCAGCAGCCTCTCCGGACAGGGTGGGGACGAGCAGTACTTC. The encoded protein is CASSLSGQGGDEQYF.

The gene calls are TRBV7-2 and TRBJ2-7; unclear D gene. CDR1 is SGHTA, CDR2 FQGNSA, per germline. The V and J ends lost 0 bases and 2 bases respectively, with 5 bases between them. This CDR3 region has 13 residues. This CDR3 is CASSLAFAYEQYF. The DNA for the CDR3 is TGTGCCAGCAGCTTAGCGTTCGCCTACGAGCAGTACTTC.

CDR3 in amino acids: CASSLGGISGSPLHF. The DNA for the CDR3 is TGTGCCAGCAGTTTAGGGGGGATCAGTGGTTCACCCCTCCACTTT. This chain links TRBV27 with TRBJ1-6, with a possible D match to TRBD1 (5 bases). The CDR3 extends over 15 amino acids. The V end was cut by 2 bases, the J end by 9 bases, with 14 bases between. Per germline, CDR1 MNHEY and CDR2 SMNVEV (reference sequence).

This rearrangement joins TRBV10-2 to TRBJ2-5; TRBD1 matches at 7 bases. J was trimmed by 7 bases and V by 3 bases; bases with no gene match: 11. The germline CDR1 and CDR2 sequences are WSHSY and SAAADI. The CDR3 has 15 amino acids. In nucleotides, the CDR3 is TGCGCCAGCAGTGACCTGTACAGGGGTGGGGGGACCCAGTACTTC. Residues: CASSDLYRGGGTQYF.

This clone was observed a single time. The chain combines TRBV9 with TRBJ1-2; D is unclear. The germline gives CDR1 SGDLS, CDR2 YYNGEE. V dropped 3 bases and J dropped 10 bases, with 16 bases sitting between them. This CDR3 is built from 13 residues. The CDR3 coding sequence is TGTGCCAGCAGCGCAGAATTCGAGGGTGTCTACACCTTC. Residues: CASSAEFEGVYTF. Combining the CDR3 with reference TRBV9 and TRBJ1-2 gives the whole variable domain DSGVTQTPKHLITATGQRVTLRCSPRSGDLSVYWYQQSLDQGLQFLIQYYNGEERAKGNILERFSAQQFPDLHSELNLSSLELGDSALYFCASSAEFEGVYTFGSGTRLTVV.